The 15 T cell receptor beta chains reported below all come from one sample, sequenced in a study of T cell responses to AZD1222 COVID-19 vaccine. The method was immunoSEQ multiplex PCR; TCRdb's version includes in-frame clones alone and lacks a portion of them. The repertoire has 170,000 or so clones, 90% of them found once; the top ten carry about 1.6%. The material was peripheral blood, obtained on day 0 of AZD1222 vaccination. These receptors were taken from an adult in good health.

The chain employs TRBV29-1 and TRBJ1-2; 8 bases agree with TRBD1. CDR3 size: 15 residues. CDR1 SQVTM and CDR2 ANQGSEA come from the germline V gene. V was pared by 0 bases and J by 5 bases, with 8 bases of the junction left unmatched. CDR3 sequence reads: CSVEEDREAGYGYTF. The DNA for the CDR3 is TGCAGCGTTGAAGAGGACAGGGAAGCAGGGTATGGCTACACCTTC.

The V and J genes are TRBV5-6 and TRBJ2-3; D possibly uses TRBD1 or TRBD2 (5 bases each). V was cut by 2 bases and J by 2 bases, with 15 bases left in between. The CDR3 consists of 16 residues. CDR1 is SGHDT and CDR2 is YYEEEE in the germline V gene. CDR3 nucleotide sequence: TGTGCCAGCAGCTTAGGGACCAACTTAATCACAGATACGCAGTATTTT. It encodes CASSLGTNLITDTQYF.

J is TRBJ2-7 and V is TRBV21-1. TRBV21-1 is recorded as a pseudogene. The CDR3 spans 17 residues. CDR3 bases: TGTGCCAGCAGCAGAGGGGGGCGCAGGGGCGATTTATACGAGCAGTACTTC. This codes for CASSRGGRRGDLYEQYF.

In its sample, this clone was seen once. CDR3 sequence: CSVGIHSYGYTF. The CDR3 DNA is TGCAGCGTTGGGATCCACTCCTATGGCTACACCTTC. J is TRBJ1-2 and V is TRBV29-1; no reliable D call. The CDR3 is 12 residues long. Trimming pared 4 bases from V and 4 bases from J, leaving 10 bases between. CDR1 is SQVTM and CDR2 is ANQGSEA in the germline V gene.

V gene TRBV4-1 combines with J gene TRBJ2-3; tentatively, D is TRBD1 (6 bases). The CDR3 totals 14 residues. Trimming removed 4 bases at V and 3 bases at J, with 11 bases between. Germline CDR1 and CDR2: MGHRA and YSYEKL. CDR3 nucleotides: TGCGCCAGCAGCCCCGGACAGCCTACAGATACGCAGTATTTT. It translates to CASSPGQPTDTQYF.

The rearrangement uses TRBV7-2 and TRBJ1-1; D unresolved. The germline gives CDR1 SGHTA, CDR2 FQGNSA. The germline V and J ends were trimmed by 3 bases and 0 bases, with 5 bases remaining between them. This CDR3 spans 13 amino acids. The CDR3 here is CASSFILNTEAFF. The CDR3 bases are TGTGCCAGCAGCTTTATCTTGAACACTGAAGCTTTCTTT.

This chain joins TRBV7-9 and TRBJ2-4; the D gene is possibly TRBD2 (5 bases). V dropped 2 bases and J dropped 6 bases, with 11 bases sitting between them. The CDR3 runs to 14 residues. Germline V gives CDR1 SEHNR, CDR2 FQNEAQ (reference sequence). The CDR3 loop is CASSLRAGGNIQYF. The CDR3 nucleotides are TGTGCCAGCAGCTTACGGGCGGGTGGAAACATTCAGTACTTC.

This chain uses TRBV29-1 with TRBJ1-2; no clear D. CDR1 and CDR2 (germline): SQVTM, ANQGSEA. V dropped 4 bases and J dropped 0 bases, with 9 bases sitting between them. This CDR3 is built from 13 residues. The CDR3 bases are TGCAGCGTTGGAGAAAGGGCTAACTATGGCTACACCTTC. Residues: CSVGERANYGYTF.

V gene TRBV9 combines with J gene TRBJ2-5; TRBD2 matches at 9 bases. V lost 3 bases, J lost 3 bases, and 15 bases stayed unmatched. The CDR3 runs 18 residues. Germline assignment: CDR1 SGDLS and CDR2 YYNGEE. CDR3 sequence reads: CASSGGSGGTSFEETQYF. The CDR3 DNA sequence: TGTGCCAGCAGCGGAGGGAGCGGGGGGACTAGCTTCGAAGAGACCCAGTACTTC.

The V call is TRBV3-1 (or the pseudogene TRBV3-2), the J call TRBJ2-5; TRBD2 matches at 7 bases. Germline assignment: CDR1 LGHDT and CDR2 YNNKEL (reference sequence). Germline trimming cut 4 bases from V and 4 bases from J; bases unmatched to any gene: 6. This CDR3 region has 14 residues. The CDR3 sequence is CASSRQLATETQYF. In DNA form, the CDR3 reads TGTGCCAGCAGCCGGCAACTAGCGACAGAGACCCAGTACTTC.

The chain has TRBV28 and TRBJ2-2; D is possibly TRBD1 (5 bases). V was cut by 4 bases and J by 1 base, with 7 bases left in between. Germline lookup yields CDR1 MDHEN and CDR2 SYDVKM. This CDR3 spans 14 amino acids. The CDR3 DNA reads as TGTGCCAGCAGTTCAGGACAGAACACCGGGGAGCTGTTTTTT. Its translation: CASSSGQNTGELFF.

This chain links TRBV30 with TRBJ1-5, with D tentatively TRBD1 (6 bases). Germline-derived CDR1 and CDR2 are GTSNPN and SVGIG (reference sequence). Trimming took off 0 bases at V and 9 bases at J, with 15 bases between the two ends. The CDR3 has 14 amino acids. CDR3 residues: CAWSVLDRGVPQHF. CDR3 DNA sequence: TGTGCCTGGAGTGTACTGGACAGAGGGGTGCCCCAGCATTTT.

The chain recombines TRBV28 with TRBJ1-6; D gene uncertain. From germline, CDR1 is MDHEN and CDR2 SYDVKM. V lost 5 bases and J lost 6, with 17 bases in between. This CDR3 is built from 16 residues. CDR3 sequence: CASSPPFHGSNSPLHF. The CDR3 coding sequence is TGTGCCAGCAGTCCTCCCTTCCACGGTAGTAATTCACCCCTCCACTTT.

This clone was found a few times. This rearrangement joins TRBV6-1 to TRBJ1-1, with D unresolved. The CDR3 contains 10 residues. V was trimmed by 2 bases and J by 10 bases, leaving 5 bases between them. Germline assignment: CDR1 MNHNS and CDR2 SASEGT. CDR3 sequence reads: CASSENSAFF. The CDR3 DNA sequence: TGTGCCAGCAGTGAAAATTCAGCTTTCTTT.

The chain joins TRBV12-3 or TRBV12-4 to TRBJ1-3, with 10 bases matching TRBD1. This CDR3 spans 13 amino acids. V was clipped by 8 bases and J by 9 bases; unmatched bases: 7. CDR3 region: CASSGTGDLTIYF. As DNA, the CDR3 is TGTGCCAGCTCGGGGACAGGGGACCTCACCATATATTTT.